The 5 T cell receptor beta chains reported below all come from one sample, sequenced in a study of blood T cell repertoires in COVID-19. The method was immunoSEQ multiplex PCR; TCRdb's version includes in-frame clones alone and lacks a portion of them. The sample has over 250,000 clones, about 89% seen once. The specimen was peripheral blood. These receptors came from a man aged 50 or older with acute or convalescent COVID-19.

Here the CDR3 reads CASKQGLYEQYF. Here the CDR3 DNA reads TGTGCCAGCAAGCAGGGACTCTACGAGCAGTACTTC. The genes are TRBV12-3 or TRBV12-4 and TRBJ2-7; D may be TRBD2 (6 bases). The ends were cut back, 7 bases at V and 3 bases at J, with 10 bases in the middle. The CDR3 contains 12 residues.

The count of this clone is one. V usage is TRBV21-1 and J usage is TRBJ1-2; TRBD1 reflects the table's D call only, with no check against the DNA. TRBV21-1 is a pseudogene segment. The CDR3 consists of 19 residues. CDR3 region: CASSKFKCWPNTPDYGYTF. CDR3 DNA: TGTGCCAGCAGCAAGTTCAAATGTTGGCCAAACACCCCTGACTATGGCTACACCTTC.

The chain is built from TRBV19 and TRBJ1-6, with a possible D match to TRBD1 (6 bases). CDR1 and CDR2 from the germline V gene are LNHDA and SQIVND (reference sequence). The germline V and J ends were trimmed by 9 bases and 6 bases, with 18 bases remaining between them. CDR3 length equals 15 residues. CDR3: CASSTNRDGNSPLHF. CDR3 nucleotides: TGTGCCAGCTCGACAAACAGGGATGGTAATTCACCCCTCCACTTT.

V gene TRBV30 combines with J gene TRBJ2-1, with unresolved D. Germline V gene sequence: CDR1 GTSNPN, CDR2 SVGIG (reference sequence). The CDR3 runs 11 residues. The V gene lost 1 base and the J gene lost 13 bases, with 11 bases spanning the gap. The DNA for the CDR3 is TGTGCCTGGAGTGGACGCTCAGGACAGTTCTTC. Amino acid sequence: CAWSGRSGQFF.

The chain carries TRBV10-3 and TRBJ1-1; 7 nucleotides line up with TRBD1. The V segment lost 0 bases and the J segment 0 bases; nucleotides outside the gene matches: 4. Germline V CDR1 and CDR2: ENHRY, SYGVKD. CDR3 length: 16 residues. The CDR3 is CAISESTGTLNTEAFF. The CDR3 region has the DNA TGTGCCATCAGTGAGTCGACAGGGACTTTGAACACTGAAGCTTTCTTT.